The clone carrying this TCR beta chain occurred a few times. This entry comes from a study of control samples from healthy donors and cancer patients. Libraries were prepared by immunoSEQ multiplex PCR; TCRdb keeps only in-frame clonotypes and omits some of them. The sample has tens of thousands of clones, more than 85% seen once. CDR1 is SNHLY, CDR2 FYNNEI, per germline. With V trimmed by 5 bases and J by 3 bases, 4 bases remained unmatched. The CDR3 is made up of 13 amino acids. The sample comprised blood. The chain links TRBV2 to TRBJ2-7; 7 bases line up with TRBD2. The source is a woman aged 25 to 45 in good health. The CDR3 region is CASSSQRGYEQYF. For the CDR3, the DNA is TGTGCCAGCAGTTCTCAGCGGGGCTACGAGCAGTACTTC.